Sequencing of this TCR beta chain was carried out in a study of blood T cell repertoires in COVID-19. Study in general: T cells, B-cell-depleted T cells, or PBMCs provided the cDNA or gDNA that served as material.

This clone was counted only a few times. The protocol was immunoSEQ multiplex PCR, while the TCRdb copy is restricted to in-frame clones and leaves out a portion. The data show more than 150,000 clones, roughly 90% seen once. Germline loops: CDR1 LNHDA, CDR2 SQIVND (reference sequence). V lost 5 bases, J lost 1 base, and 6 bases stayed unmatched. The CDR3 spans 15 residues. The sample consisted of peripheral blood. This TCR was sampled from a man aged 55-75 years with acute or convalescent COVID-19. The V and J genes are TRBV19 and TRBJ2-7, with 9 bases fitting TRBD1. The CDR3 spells CASSLLTGGSYEQYF. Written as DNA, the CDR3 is TGTGCCAGTAGTTTACTGACAGGGGGTTCCTACGAGCAGTACTTC.